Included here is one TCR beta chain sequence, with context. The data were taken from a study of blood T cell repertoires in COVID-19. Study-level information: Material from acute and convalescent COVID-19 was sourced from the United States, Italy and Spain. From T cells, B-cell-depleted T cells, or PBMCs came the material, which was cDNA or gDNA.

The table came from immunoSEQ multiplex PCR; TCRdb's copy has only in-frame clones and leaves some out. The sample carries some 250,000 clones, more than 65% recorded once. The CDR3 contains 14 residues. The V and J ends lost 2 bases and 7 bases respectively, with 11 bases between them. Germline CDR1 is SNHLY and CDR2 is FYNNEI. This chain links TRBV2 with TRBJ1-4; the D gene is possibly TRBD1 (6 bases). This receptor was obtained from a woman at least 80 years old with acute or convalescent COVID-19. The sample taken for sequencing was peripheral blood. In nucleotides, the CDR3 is TGTGCCAGCAGTGAACAGGGGCTGGGTGAAAAACTGTTTTTT. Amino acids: CASSEQGLGEKLFF.